This is a list of T cell receptor beta chains from one sample in a study of cytomegalovirus exposure and HLA in healthy donors. Using immunoSEQ multiplex PCR, the repertoire was profiled, and TCRdb retains in-frame clones only, with some absent. This sample has 50,000 to 65,000 clones; approximately 89% occur once, and the top ten carry around 9.2%. Sequencing was done on a sample of PBMCs. These receptors were obtained from a woman between 18 and 30 years old in good health and CMV-seropositive. Both conserved end residues are part of each CDR3. Each record gives: D gene, V gene, CDR3 length, J gene, clone size, CDR3 DNA, CDR3 protein. The D gene is left open where the match is weak. A row's size may be missing; if present it is once, few, many or a size class.

TRBD2,TRBV18,16,TRBJ2-7,few,TGTGCCAGCTCACCAAGGACTAGGGGAGGCTCCTACGAGCAGTACTTC,CASSPRTRGGSYEQYF
-,TRBV7-3,15,TRBJ1-1,-,TGTGCCAGCAGCTTACAGGGGTACGGGAACACTGAAGCTTTCTTT,CASSLQGYGNTEAFF
-,TRBV5-5,16,TRBJ1-2,-,TGTGCCAGCAGCCCGGTAGCGGGGCCCACTAACTATGGCTACACCTTC,CASSPVAGPTNYGYTF
TRBD2,TRBV9,15,TRBJ2-1,-,TGTGCCAGCAGCGTAGAAAGCGGGGGATACAATGAGCAGTTCTTC,CASSVESGGYNEQFF
-,TRBV28,12,TRBJ2-1,-,TGTGCCATCTCGGGACTGTACAATGAGCAGTTCTTC,CAISGLYNEQFF
-,TRBV5-6,15,TRBJ2-2,few,TGTGCCAGCAGACCGACAGGAACCTCCACCGGGGAGCTGTTTTTT,CASRPTGTSTGELFF
-,TRBV29-1,13,TRBJ1-5,-,TGCAGCGTTCGGGAAGGGGGAGGGCAGCCCCAGCATTTT,CSVREGGGQPQHF
TRBD1,TRBV18,14,TRBJ1-2,once,TGTGCCAGCTCAAGGACAGGGCAGCGGTATGGCTACACCTTC,CASSRTGQRYGYTF
-,TRBV4-2,15,TRBJ1-1,-,TGTGCCAGCAGCCAAGAGAGCAGGACAAACACTGAAGCTTTCTTT,CASSQESRTNTEAFF
TRBD2,TRBV7-2,16,TRBJ2-3,-,TGTGCCAGCAGCTGGGGAGGAGCGGGGGTATCAGATACGCAGTATTTT,CASSWGGAGVSDTQYF
TRBD1,TRBV5-5,15,TRBJ1-2,-,TGTGCCAGCAGCTACCGGGACAGAGCTAACTATGGCTACACCTTC,CASSYRDRANYGYTF
-,TRBV19,16,TRBJ2-2,-,TGTGCCAGTAGTATTCAGACAGGCGGGGGCACCGGGGAGCTGTTTTTT,CASSIQTGGGTGELFF
-,TRBV14,18,TRBJ2-1,once,TGTGCCAGCAGCCAAGACCCCGTACAGGTCACTTACTACAATGAGCAGTTCTTC,CASSQDPVQVTYYNEQFF
TRBD1,TRBV6-5,14,TRBJ2-2,-,TGTGCCAGCAGCCGACAGGGGAACACCGGGGAGCTGTTTTTT,CASSRQGNTGELFF
-,TRBV27,16,TRBJ2-5,once,TGTGCCAGCAGTTTGAGGGGACTGCCGAACCAAGAGACCCAGTACTTC,CASSLRGLPNQETQYF
-,TRBV2,13,TRBJ1-1,-,TGTGCCAGCACCCAGGGCATGAACACTGAAGCTTTCTTT,CASTQGMNTEAFF